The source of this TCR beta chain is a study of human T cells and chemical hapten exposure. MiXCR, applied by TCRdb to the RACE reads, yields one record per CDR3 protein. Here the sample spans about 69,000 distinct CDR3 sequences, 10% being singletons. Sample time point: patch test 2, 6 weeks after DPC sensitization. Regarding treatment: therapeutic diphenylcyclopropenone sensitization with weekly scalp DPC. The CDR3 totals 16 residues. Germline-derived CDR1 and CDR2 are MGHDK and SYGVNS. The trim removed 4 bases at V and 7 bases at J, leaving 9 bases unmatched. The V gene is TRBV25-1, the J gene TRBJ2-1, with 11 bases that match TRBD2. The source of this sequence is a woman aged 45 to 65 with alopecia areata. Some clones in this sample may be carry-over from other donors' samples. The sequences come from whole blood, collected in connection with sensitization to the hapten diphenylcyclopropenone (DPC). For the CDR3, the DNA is TGTGCCAGCAGTGGGGAACTAGCGGGAGAAGGAAATGAGCAGTTCTTC. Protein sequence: CASSGELAGEGNEQFF.